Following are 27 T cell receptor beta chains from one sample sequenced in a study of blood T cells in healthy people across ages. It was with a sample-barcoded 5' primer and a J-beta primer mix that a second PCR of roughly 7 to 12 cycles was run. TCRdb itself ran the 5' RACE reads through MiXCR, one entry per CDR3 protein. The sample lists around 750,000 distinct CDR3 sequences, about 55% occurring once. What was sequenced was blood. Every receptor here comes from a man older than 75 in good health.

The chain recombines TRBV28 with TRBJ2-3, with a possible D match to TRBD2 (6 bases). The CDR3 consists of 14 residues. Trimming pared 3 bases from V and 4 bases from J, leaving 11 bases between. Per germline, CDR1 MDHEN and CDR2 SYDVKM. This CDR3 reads CASSFPSVPDTQYF. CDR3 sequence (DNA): TGTGCCAGCAGTTTCCCTAGCGTTCCAGATACGCAGTATTTT.

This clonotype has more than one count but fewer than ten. The CDR3 spells CASSQGTGGPIGQETQYF. CDR3 nucleotide sequence: TGTGCCAGCAGCCAAGGTACGGGAGGGCCCATAGGACAAGAGACCCAGTACTTC. V usage is TRBV4-2 and J usage is TRBJ2-5; 8 bases agree with TRBD2. The CDR3 is 18 residues long. V trimming: 1 base; J trimming: 2 bases; junction bases outside the gene matches: 12. Per germline, CDR1 LGHNA and CDR2 YNFKEQ.

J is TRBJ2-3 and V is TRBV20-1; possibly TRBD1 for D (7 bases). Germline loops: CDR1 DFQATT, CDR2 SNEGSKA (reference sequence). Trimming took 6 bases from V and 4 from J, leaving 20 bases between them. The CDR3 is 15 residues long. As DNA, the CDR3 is TGCAGTGCCCCAGATGGGCAGGGGGGCCCAGATACGCAGTATTTT. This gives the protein CSAPDGQGGPDTQYF.

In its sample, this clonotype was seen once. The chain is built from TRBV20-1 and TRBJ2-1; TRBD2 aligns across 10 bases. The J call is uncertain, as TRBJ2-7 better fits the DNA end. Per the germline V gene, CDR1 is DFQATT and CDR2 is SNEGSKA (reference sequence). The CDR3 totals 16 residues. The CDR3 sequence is CSAFLAGGRSYNEQYF. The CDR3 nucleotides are TGCAGTGCCTTTTTAGCGGGAGGTCGCTCCTACAATGAGCAGTACTTC.

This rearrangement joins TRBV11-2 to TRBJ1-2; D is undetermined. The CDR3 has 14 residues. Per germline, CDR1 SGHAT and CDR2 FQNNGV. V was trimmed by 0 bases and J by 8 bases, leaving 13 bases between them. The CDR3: CASSLDPLPIGYTF. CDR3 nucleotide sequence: TGTGCCAGCAGCTTAGATCCTCTACCTATCGGCTACACCTTC.

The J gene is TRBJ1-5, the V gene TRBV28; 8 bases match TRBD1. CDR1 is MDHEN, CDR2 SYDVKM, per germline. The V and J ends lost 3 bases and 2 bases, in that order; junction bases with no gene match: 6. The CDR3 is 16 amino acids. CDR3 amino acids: CASSFLDRAGNQPQHF. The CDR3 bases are TGTGCCAGCAGTTTCCTGGACAGGGCGGGCAATCAGCCCCAGCATTTT.

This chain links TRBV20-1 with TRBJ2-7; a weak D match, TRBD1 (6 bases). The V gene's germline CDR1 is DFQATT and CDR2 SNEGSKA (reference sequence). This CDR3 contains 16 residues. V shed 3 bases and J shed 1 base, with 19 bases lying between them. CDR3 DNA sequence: TGCAGTGCTAGTTATTACGCAGACAGGATTTCCTACGAGCAGTACTTC. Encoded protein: CSASYYADRISYEQYF.

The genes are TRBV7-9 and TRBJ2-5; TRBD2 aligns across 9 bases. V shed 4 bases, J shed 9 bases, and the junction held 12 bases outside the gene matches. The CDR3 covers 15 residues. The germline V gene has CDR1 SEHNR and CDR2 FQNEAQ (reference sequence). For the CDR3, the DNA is TGTGCCAGCAGCTGGCAAGCGGGAGGCCCCCCAGCCCAGTACTTC. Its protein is CASSWQAGGPPAQYF. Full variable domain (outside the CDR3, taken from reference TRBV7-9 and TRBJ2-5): DTGVSQNPRHKITKRGQNVTFRCDPISEHNRLYWYRQTLGQGPEFLTYFQNEAQLEKSRLLSDRFSAERPKGSFSTLEIQRTEQGDSAMYLCASSWQAGGPPAQYFGPGTRLLVL.

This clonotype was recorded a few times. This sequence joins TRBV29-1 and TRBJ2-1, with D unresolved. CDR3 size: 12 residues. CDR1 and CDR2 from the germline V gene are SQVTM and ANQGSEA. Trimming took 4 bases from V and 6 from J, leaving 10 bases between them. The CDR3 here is CSVADRFNEQFF. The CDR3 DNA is TGCAGCGTTGCGGACCGGTTCAATGAGCAGTTCTTC.

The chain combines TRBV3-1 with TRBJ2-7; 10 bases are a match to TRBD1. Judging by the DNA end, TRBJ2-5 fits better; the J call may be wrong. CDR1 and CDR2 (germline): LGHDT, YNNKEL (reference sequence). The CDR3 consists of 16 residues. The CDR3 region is CASSPIGDRGSETQYF. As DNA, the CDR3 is TGTGCCAGCAGCCCAATTGGGGACAGGGGTTCAGAGACCCAGTACTTC.

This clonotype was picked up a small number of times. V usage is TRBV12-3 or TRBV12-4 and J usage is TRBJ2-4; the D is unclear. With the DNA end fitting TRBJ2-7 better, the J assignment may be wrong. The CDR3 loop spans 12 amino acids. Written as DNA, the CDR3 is TGTGCCAGCACAAACGGCAGGACCGAGCAGTACTTC. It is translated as CASTNGRTEQYF.

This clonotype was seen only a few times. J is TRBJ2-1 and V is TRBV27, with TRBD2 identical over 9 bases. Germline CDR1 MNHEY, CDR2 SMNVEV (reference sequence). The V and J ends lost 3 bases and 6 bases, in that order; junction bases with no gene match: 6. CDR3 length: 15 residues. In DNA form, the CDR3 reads TGTGCCAGCAGTTTCTGGCGGGAGGGTGGCAATGAGCAGTTCTTC. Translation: CASSFWREGGNEQFF.

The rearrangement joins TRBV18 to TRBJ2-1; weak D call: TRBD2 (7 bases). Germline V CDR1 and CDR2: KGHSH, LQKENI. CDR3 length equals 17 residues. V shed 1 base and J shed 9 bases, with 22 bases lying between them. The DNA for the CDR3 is TGTGCCAGCTCACCACGGAGCGTGGCGGGGGCACAGGGTGAGCAGTTCTTC. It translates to CASSPRSVAGAQGEQFF.

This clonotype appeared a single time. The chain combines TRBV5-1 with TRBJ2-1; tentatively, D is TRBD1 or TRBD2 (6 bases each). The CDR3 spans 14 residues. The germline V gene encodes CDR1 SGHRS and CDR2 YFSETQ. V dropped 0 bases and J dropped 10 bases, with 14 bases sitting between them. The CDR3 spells CASSLAGDSYEQFF. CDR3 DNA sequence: TGCGCCAGCAGCTTGGCAGGGGACTCCTACGAGCAGTTCTTC.

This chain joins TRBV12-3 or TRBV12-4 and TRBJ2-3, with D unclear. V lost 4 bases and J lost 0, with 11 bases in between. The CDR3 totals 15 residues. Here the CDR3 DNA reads TGTGCCAGCAGTTCAAGGATCACTAGCACAGATACGCAGTATTTT. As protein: CASSSRITSTDTQYF.

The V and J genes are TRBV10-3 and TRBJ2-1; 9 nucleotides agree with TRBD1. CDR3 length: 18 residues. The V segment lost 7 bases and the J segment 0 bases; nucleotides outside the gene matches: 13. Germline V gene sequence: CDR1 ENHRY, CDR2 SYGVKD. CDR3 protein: CAINPGTGRSSSYNEQFF. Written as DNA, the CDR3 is TGTGCCATCAACCCCGGGACAGGGCGTTCCAGCTCCTACAATGAGCAGTTCTTC.

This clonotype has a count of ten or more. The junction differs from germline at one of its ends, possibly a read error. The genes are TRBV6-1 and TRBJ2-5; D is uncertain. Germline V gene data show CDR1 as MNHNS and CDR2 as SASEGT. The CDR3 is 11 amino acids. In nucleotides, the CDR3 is TGCGCCAGCAGCGAACAAGAGACCCAGTACTTC. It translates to CASSEQETQYF.

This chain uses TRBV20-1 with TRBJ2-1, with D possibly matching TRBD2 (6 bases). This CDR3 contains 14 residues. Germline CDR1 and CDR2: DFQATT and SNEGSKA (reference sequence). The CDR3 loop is CSPTLATSYNEQFF. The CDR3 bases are TGCAGCCCTACTCTAGCGACCTCCTACAATGAGCAGTTCTTC.

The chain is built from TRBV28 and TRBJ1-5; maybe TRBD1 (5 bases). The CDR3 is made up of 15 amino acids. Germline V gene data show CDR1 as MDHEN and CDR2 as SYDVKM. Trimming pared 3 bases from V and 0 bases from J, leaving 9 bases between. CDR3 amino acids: CASSFDSYSNQPQHF. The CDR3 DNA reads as TGTGCCAGCAGTTTCGACAGTTATAGCAATCAGCCCCAGCATTTT.

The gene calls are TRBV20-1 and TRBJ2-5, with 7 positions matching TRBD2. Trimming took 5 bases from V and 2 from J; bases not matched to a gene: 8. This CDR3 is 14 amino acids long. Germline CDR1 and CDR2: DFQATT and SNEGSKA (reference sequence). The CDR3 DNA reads TGCAGTGCTGATACCACTAGCGAGCAAGAGACCCAGTACTTC. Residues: CSADTTSEQETQYF.

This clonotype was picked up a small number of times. CDR3 sequence reads: CSASGIRGVRGETQYF. The DNA for the CDR3 is TGCAGTGCGAGTGGTATCCGGGGGGTTAGGGGAGAGACCCAGTACTTC. V is TRBV20-1 and J is TRBJ2-5, with 7 bases that match TRBD2. This CDR3 contains 16 residues. CDR1 and CDR2 (germline): DFQATT, SNEGSKA (reference sequence). The trim removed 6 bases at V and 4 bases at J, leaving 17 bases unmatched.

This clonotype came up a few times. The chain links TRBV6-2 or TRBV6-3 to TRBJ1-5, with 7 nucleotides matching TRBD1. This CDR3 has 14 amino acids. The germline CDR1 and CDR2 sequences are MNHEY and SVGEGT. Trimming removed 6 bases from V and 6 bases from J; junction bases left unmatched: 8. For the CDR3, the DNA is TGTGCCAGCAGCACCCCGACAGGGCCTCAGCCCCAGCATTTT. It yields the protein CASSTPTGPQPQHF.

CDR3 protein: CRVDSRLAGLKTQYF. The CDR3 DNA reads TGCAGGGTAGACAGCCGGCTAGCGGGATTGAAGACCCAGTACTTC. V gene TRBV20-1 combines with J gene TRBJ2-5; 9 bases are shared with TRBD2. Per germline, CDR1 DFQATT and CDR2 SNEGSKA (reference sequence). This CDR3 has 15 amino acids.

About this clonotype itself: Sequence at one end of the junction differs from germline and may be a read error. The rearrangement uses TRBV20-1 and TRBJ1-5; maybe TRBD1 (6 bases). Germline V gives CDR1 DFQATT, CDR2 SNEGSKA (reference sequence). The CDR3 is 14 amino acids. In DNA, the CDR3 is TGCAGTGCTAGACAACAGGGAAGCAATCGGCCCCAGCATTTT. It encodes CSARQQGSNRPQHF.

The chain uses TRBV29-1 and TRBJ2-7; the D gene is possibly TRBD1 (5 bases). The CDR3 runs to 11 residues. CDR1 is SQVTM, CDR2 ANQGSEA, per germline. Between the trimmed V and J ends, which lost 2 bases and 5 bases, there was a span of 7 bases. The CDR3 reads CSVERGNEQYF. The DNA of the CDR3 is TGCAGCGTTGAAAGGGGAAACGAGCAGTACTTC.

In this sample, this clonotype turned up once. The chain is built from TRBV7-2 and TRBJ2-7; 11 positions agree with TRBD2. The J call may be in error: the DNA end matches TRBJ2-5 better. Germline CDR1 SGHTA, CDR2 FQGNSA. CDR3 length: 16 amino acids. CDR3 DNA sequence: TGTGCCAGCAGCCAGGGACTAGCGGAAAAAAAAGAGACCCAGTACTTC. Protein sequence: CASSQGLAEKKETQYF.

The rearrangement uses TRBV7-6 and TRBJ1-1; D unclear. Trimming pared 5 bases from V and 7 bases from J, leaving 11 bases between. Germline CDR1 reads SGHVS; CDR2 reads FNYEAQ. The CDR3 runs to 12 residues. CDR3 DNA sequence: TGTGCCAGCAGCGATCCCTGGGGTGAAGCTTTCTTT. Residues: CASSDPWGEAFF.